This TCR beta chain was recorded in a study of control samples from healthy donors and cancer patients (TCRdb year 2020). Library preparation was by the immunoSEQ multiplex PCR assay. Not all clones reach the TCRdb copy of this immuneACCESS table, which keeps in-frame sequences only. Checked studies attribute under half of the gap to unresolved V genes and leave the rest unexplained. The sample table lists about 180,000 clones, almost 90% of them with a count of one. Roughly 1.5% of the sample is taken by the ten largest. This clone came up a few times. The target of this receptor is not known. Base quality data are lacking; no much larger clone is found one base away. From the cysteine up to the phenylalanine, the CDR3 has a length of 18 residues. Here the CDR3 DNA is all that survives: 54 bases in frame from base 1. V loses 1 base of germline sequence and J loses 0 bases, and the interval between the two ends is 16 bases. From the germline V gene, CDR1 is LGHNA and CDR2 is YSLEER.

The chain couples TRBV4-3 to TRBJ1-3; tentative D gene TRBD1, with 5 bases matching. Material for sequencing was blood. The source is a woman in her 50s in good health. The DNA reads as follows: TGCGCCAGCAGCCAAGCTCCTTGGGGCAGCGCCTCTGGAAACACCATATATTTT. It is translated as CASSQAPWGSASGNTIYF.